The rows below give T cell receptor beta chains drawn from one sample of a study of blood T cells in healthy people across ages. TCRdb re-derived calls from the 5' RACE reads in MiXCR, one entry per CDR3 protein. The sample contains roughly 650,000 distinct CDR3 sequences, about 32% of which appear only once. Sequenced: blood. Receptor source: a woman older than 75 in good health. Both conserved end residues are part of each CDR3. Each record gives: clone size, D gene, V gene, J gene, CDR3 DNA, CDR3 protein. A D gene is named only where the DNA matches it firmly. Where a row states a size, it is once, few, many or the class of an expanded clone; other rows omit it.

NA	NA	TRBV7-9	TRBJ2-7	TGTGCCAGCAGCCAACCCCGGGAGTGGACAATCTACGGTTCGGAGCAGTACTTC	CASSQPREWTIYGSEQYF
few	NA	TRBV20-1	TRBJ1-6	TGCAGTGCTAGACTAGAGGGGGTGGGTTCACCCCTCCACTTT	CSARLEGVGSPLHF
many	TRBD1	TRBV28	TRBJ2-4	TGTGCCAGCAGTTTGAGACAGGGGGGAACCAAAAACATTCAGTACTTC	CASSLRQGGTKNIQYF
many	NA	TRBV18	TRBJ2-1	TGTGCCAGCTCCCCGGTTAGCAATGAGCAGTTCTTC	CASSPVSNEQFF
many	NA	TRBV6-1	TRBJ2-7	TGTGCCACCAGACGTACCTCAGAGGCCTACGAGCAGTACTTC	CATRRTSEAYEQYF
few	NA	TRBV29-1	TRBJ1-1	TGCAGCGCCGCCCCCCTAGCGAACACTGAAGCTTTCTTT	CSAAPLANTEAFF
few	NA	TRBV10-3	TRBJ1-5	TGTGCCATCAGCCCCGGAGGGGGGAATCAGCCCCAGCATTTT	CAISPGGGNQPQHF
NA	NA	TRBV21-1	TRBJ2-2	TGTGCCAGCAGCAAAGTGGGGGTGTCCGGGGAGCTGTTTTTT	CASSKVGVSGELFF
many	TRBD2	TRBV28	TRBJ2-1	TGTGCCAGCAGTTCATATCCGGGGGGGCTAGCGGTTTCCTACAATGAGCAGTTCTTC	CASSSYPGGLAVSYNEQFF
NA	NA	TRBV30	TRBJ1-6	TGTGCCTGGAGTAATGGGATGAGAGGCTCACCCCTCCACTTT	CAWSNGMRGSPLHF
many	NA	TRBV7-2	TRBJ1-6	TGTGCCAGCAGCGAAGGGACAATTTATAATTCACCCCTCCACTTT	CASSEGTIYNSPLHF
NA	NA	TRBV7-9	TRBJ2-1	TGTGCCAGCAGGTCACTCGCTGGACCGTCCAATGAGCAGTTCTTC	CASRSLAGPSNEQFF
NA	TRBD1	TRBV20-1	TRBJ1-5	TGCAGTGCTAGAGATCAGGGCAGGGGGCCTCGCAATCAGCCCCAGCATTTT	CSARDQGRGPRNQPQHF
few	TRBD2	TRBV5-1	TRBJ2-5	TGCGCCAGCAGCTTTCAGACTAGCGGGGGGGCGGAGACCCAGTACTTC	CASSFQTSGGAETQYF
NA	TRBD2	TRBV24-1	TRBJ2-5	TGTGCCACCAGTGATTCTAGCGGGTCTAGGGAGACCCAGTACTTC	CATSDSSGSRETQYF
many	NA	TRBV4-3	TRBJ2-1	TGCGCCAGCAGCCAAGATAGGCGGGGTCCGTACAATGAGCAGTTCTTC	CASSQDRRGPYNEQFF
NA	NA	TRBV19	TRBJ2-3	TGTGCCAGTAGACCAGGGTTAAGGACAGATACGCAGTATTTT	CASRPGLRTDTQYF
many	TRBD1	TRBV7-2	TRBJ1-5	TGTGCCAGCAGCTCGGGACAGGGAAGCAATCAGCCCCAGCATTTT	CASSSGQGSNQPQHF
NA	NA	TRBV2	TRBJ1-2	TGTGCCAGCAGTCCTATACCTGGCTACACCTTC	CASSPIPGYTF
NA	NA	TRBV5-1	TRBJ1-1	TGCGCCAGCAGCGTGGTCCCCACTTCTGAAGCTTTCTTT	CASSVVPTSEAFF
many	TRBD1	TRBV5-1	TRBJ2-5	TGCGCCAGCAGCTCGGGGGACAGGGGGAAGCAGTACTTC	CASSSGDRGKQYF
once	NA	TRBV12-3/TRBV12-4	TRBJ1-2	TGTGCCAGCACCAAGACGGTTAATGGCTACACCTTC	CASTKTVNGYTF
NA	NA	TRBV27	TRBJ1-4	TGTGCCAGCAGTTTCGGAGGGGCAACTAATGAAAAACTGTTTTTT	CASSFGGATNEKLFF
many	TRBD1	TRBV3-1	TRBJ1-1	TGTGCCAGCAGCCCCATATGGGACAGCCGCTTGAACACTGAAGCTTTCTTT	CASSPIWDSRLNTEAFF
NA	TRBD2	TRBV3-1	TRBJ2-1	TGTGCCAGCAGCCCGCTAGCGGGTTACAATGAGCAGTTCTTC	CASSPLAGYNEQFF
many	NA	TRBV20-1	TRBJ1-6	TGCAGTGCAGGCCGGGGGGAAGAACCCCTCCACTTT	CSAGRGEEPLHF
NA	TRBD2	TRBV10-3	TRBJ2-4	TGTGCCATCAGTGAGTCCGGGACTAGCGCTTACGGGCAGTACTTC	CAISESGTSAYGQYF
NA	TRBD1	TRBV20-1	TRBJ1-5	TGCAGTACACCTTCCGGGACAGGGAACAATCAGCCCCAGCATTTT	CSTPSGTGNNQPQHF
NA	TRBD1	TRBV5-1	TRBJ2-7	TGCGCCAGCAGCTTCCGACAGGGATACGAGCAGTACTTC	CASSFRQGYEQYF
NA	TRBD2	TRBV20-1	TRBJ2-1	TGCAGTGCTAGCGGGAGGGCCTACGAGCAGTTCTTC	CSASGRAYEQFF
NA	TRBD2	TRBV5-4	TRBJ2-3	TGTGCCAGCAGCTTAGCGGGGCCCGTCCGGGATACGCAGTATTTT	CASSLAGPVRDTQYF
many	NA	TRBV7-4	TRBJ2-1	TGTGCCAGCAGCATGGGGGCTAGCCAATACAATGAGCAGTTCTTC	CASSMGASQYNEQFF
NA	TRBD1	TRBV20-1	TRBJ1-2	TGCAGTGCTAGAGACCGACAGGGCACTAACTATGGCTACACCTTC	CSARDRQGTNYGYTF
many	NA	TRBV7-8	TRBJ1-5	TGTGCCAGCAGCACCATCGACAGGATGGGCAATCAGCCCCAGCATTTT	CASSTIDRMGNQPQHF
NA	NA	TRBV5-1	TRBJ2-1	TGCGCCAGCAGCTTGCAGGAGTCTAATGAGCAGTTCTTC	CASSLQESNEQFF
NA	NA	TRBV28	TRBJ1-5	TGTGCCAGCAGTTGGGTGTTGGGGGACAATCAGCCCCAGCATTTT	CASSWVLGDNQPQHF
NA	TRBD1	TRBV5-5	TRBJ1-3	TGTGCCAGCAGCTTCGGGACAGTCTCTGGAAACACCATATATTTT	CASSFGTVSGNTIYF
few	TRBD1	TRBV9	TRBJ2-2	TGTGCCAGCAGCGTAGCAGGGGGCTACGGGGAGCTGTTTTTT	CASSVAGGYGELFF
NA	NA	TRBV4-1	TRBJ2-3	TGCGCCAGCAGCCAAGTGGGGAGTCTGCGGCCAGATACGCAGTATTTT	CASSQVGSLRPDTQYF
NA	NA	TRBV20-1	TRBJ2-3	TGCAGTGCCAACATTCAGACAGATACGCAGTATTTT	CSANIQTDTQYF
NA	NA	TRBV12-5	TRBJ1-5	TGTGCTAGTGGCCCGGCGGGGGTCGGCAATCAGCCCCAGCATTTT	CASGPAGVGNQPQHF
NA	TRBD1	TRBV12-3/TRBV12-4	TRBJ2-7	TGTGCCAGCGGTTTAGGAGGGACAGGGGCGACCAGCTCCTACAATGAGCAGTACTTC	CASGLGGTGATSSYNEQYF
NA	NA	TRBV29-1	TRBJ1-2	TGCAGCGCACAGAGGCATGAAGGCTACACCTTC	CSAQRHEGYTF